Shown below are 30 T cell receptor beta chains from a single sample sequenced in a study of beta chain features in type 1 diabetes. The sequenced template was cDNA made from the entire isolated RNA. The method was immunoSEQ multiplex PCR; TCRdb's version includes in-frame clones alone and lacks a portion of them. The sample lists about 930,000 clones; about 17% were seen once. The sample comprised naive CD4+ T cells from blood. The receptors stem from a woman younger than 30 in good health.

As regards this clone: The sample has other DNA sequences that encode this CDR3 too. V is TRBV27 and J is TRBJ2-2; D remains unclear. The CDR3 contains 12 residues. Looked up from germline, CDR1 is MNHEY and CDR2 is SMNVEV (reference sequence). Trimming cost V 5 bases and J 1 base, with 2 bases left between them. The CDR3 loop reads CASSRNTGELFF. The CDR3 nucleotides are TGTGCCAGCAGTAGGAACACCGGGGAGCTGTTTTTT.

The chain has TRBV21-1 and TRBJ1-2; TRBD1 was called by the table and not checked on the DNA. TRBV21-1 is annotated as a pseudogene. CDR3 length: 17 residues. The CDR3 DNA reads TGTGCCAGCAGCAAAAGGGGTGCCGGCGGGACAGGTGATGGCTACACCTTC. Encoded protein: CASSKRGAGGTGDGYTF.

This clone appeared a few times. The CDR3 sequence: CASSFGGVQETQYF. The CDR3 DNA follows: TGTGCCAGCAGTTTTGGCGGCGTTCAAGAGACCCAGTACTTC. This sequence joins TRBV28 and TRBJ2-5; D gene unclear. CDR3 length: 14 amino acids. Germline V gives CDR1 MDHEN, CDR2 SYDVKM. V lost 3 bases, J lost 2 bases, and 10 bases lay in between.

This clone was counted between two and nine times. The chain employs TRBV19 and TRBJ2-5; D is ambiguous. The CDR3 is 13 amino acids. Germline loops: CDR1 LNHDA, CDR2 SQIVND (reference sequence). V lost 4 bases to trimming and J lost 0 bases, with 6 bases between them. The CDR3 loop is CASSSSNQETQYF. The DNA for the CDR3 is TGTGCCAGTAGTAGCTCGAACCAAGAGACCCAGTACTTC.

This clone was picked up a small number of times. DNA for the CDR3: TGTGCCAGCAGCCGCCGAACAACAGGGGGCGAGTTAGGCTACACCTTC. It encodes CASSRRTTGGELGYTF. V is TRBV5-4 and J is TRBJ1-2; 9 bases line up with TRBD1. J was trimmed by 8 bases and V by 4 bases; bases with no gene match: 15. Germline V gene lookup returns CDR1 SGHNT and CDR2 YYREEE (reference sequence). CDR3 length equals 16 residues.

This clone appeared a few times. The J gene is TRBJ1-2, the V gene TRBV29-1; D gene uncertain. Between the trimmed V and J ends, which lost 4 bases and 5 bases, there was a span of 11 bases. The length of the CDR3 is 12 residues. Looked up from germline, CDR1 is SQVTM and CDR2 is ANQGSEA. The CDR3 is CSVAEGNYGYTF. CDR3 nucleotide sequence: TGCAGCGTTGCTGAGGGAAATTATGGCTACACCTTC.

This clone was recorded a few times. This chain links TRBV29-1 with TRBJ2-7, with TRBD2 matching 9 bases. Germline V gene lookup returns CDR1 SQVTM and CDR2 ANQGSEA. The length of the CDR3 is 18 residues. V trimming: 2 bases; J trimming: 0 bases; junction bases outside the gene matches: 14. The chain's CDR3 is CSVESGEELAGRSYEQYF. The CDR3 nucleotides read TGCAGCGTTGAATCGGGGGAAGAACTAGCGGGCCGCTCCTACGAGCAGTACTTC.

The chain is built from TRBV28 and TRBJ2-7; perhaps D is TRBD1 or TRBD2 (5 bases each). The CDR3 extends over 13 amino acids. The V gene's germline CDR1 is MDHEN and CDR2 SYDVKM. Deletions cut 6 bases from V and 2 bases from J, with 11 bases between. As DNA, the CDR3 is TGTGCCAGCAGCTGGGACCCGGCCTACGAGCAGTACTTC. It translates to CASSWDPAYEQYF.

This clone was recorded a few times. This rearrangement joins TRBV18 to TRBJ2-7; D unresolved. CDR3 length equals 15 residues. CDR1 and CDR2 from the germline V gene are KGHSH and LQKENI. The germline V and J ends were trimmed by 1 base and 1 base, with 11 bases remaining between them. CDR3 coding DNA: TGTGCCAGCTCACCACGTATGTCGCAGTCCTACGAGCAGTACTTC. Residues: CASSPRMSQSYEQYF. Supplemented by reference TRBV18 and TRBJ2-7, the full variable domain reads NAGVMQNPRHLVRRRGQEARLRCSPMKGHSHVYWYRQLPEEGLKFMVYLQKENIIDESGMPKERFSAEFPKEGPSILRIQQVVRGDSAAYFCASSPRMSQSYEQYFGPGTRLTVT.

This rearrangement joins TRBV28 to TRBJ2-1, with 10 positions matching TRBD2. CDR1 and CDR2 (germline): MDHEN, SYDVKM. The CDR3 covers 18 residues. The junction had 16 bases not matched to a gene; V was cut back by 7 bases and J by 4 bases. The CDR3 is CASTHRLAGVVRYNEQFF. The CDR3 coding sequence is TGTGCCAGCACACACCGGCTAGCGGGAGTCGTTCGGTACAATGAGCAGTTCTTC.

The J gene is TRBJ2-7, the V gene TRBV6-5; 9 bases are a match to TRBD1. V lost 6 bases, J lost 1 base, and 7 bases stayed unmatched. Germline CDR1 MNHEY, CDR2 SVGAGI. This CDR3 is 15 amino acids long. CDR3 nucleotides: TGTGCCAGCAGCAACCGGGACAGGGTTTCCTACGAGCAGTACTTC. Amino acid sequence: CASSNRDRVSYEQYF.

CDR3 residues: CASSSSTDTQYF. The CDR3, as DNA: TGTGCCAGCTCATCATCCACAGATACGCAGTATTTT. The chain is built from TRBV18 and TRBJ2-3; unclear D gene. Germline V gene lookup returns CDR1 KGHSH and CDR2 LQKENI. This CDR3 has 12 residues. The V end lost 5 bases, the J end lost 2 bases, and 5 bases lay between the germline ends.

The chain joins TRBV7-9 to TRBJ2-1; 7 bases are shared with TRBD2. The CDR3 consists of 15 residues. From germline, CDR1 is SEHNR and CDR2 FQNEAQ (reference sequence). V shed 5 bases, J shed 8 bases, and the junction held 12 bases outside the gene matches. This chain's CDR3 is CASSPRTSWVYEQFF. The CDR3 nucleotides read TGTGCCAGCAGCCCTAGGACTAGTTGGGTCTATGAGCAGTTCTTC.

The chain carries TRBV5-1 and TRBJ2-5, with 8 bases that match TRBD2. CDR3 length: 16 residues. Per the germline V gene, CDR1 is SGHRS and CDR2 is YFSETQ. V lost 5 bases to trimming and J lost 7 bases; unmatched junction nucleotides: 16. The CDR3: CASRFGGDPRTRTQYF. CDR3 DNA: TGCGCCAGCAGGTTCGGGGGGGACCCACGTACACGGACCCAGTACTTC.

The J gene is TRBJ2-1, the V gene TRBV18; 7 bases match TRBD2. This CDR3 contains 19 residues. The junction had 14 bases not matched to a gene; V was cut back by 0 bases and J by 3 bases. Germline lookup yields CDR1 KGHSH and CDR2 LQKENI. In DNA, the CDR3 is TGTGCCAGCTCACCACCAGAAGTTACGGGCGGGAGAAGCTACAATGAGCAGTTCTTC. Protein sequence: CASSPPEVTGGRSYNEQFF.

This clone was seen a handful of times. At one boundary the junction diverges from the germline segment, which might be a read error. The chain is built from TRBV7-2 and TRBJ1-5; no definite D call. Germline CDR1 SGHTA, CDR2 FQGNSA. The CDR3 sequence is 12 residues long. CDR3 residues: CASSLWGQLQHF. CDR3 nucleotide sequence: TGTGCCAGCAGCCTATGGGGTCAGCTCCAGCATTTT.

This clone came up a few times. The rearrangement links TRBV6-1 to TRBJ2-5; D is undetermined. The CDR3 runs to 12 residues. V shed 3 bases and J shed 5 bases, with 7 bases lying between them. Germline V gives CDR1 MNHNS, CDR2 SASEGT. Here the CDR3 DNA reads TGTGCCAGCAGTGACTATACTGAGACCCAGTACTTC. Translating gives CASSDYTETQYF.

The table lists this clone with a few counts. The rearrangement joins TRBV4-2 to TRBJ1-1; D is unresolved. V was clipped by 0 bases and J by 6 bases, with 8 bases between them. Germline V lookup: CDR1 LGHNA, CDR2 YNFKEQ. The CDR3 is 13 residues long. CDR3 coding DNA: TGTGCCAGCAGCCAAGATCTTTATTCTGAAGCTTTCTTT. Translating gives CASSQDLYSEAFF.

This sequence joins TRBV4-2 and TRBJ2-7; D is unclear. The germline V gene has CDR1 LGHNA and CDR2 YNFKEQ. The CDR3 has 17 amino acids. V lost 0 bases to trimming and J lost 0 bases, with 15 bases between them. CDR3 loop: CASSQDLLVGFSYEQYF. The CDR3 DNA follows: TGTGCCAGCAGCCAAGATCTCCTAGTCGGGTTCTCCTACGAGCAGTACTTC.

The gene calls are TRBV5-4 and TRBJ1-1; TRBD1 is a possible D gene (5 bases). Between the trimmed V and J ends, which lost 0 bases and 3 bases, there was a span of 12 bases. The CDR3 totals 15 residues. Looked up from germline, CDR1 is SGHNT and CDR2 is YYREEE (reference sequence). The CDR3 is CASSLAGGIYTEAFF. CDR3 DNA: TGTGCCAGCAGCTTGGCCGGGGGAATTTACACTGAAGCTTTCTTT.

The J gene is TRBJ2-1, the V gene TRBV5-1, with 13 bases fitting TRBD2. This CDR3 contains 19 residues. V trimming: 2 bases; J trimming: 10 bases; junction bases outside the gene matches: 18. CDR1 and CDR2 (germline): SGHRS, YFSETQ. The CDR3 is CASSLVGGMTSGRRLEQFF. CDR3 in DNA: TGCGCCAGCAGCTTAGTGGGGGGCATGACTAGCGGGAGGCGGTTGGAGCAGTTCTTC.

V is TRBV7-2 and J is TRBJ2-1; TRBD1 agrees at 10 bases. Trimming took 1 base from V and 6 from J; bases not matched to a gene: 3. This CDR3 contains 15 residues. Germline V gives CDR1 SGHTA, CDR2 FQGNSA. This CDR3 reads CASSLVGTGVNEQFF. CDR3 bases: TGTGCCAGCAGCTTAGTAGGGACAGGGGTCAATGAGCAGTTCTTC.

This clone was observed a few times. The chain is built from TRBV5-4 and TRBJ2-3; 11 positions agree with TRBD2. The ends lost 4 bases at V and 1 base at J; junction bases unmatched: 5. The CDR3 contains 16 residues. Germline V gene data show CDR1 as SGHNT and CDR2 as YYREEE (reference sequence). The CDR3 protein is CASSTGTSGRTDTQYF. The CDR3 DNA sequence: TGTGCCAGCAGCACGGGGACTAGCGGACGCACAGATACGCAGTATTTT.

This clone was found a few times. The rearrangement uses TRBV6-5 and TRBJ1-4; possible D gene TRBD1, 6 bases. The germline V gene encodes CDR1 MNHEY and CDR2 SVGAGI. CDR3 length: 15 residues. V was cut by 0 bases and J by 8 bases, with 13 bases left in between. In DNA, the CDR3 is TGTGCCAGCAGTTACTCAAACACAGGGTACGAAAAACTGTTTTTT. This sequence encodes CASSYSNTGYEKLFF.

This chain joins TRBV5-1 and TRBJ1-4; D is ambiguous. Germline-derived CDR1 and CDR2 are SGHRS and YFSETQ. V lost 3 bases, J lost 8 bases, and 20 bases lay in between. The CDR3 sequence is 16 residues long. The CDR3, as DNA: TGCGCCAGCAGCTGGGGTCAGGCCCCAGGAATGGAAAAACTGTTTTTT. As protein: CASSWGQAPGMEKLFF.

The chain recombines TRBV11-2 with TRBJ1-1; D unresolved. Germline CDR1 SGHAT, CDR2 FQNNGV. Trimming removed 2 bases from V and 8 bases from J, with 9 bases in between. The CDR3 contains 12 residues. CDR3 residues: CASSLNRQEAFF. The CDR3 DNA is TGTGCCAGCAGCTTAAATCGACAAGAAGCTTTCTTT.

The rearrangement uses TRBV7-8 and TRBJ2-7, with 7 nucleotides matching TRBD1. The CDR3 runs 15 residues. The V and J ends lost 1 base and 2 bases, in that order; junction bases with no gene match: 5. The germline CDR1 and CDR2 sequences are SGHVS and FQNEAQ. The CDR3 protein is CASSLGGQIAYEQYF. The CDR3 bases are TGTGCCAGCAGCTTAGGGGGACAGATAGCCTACGAGCAGTACTTC.

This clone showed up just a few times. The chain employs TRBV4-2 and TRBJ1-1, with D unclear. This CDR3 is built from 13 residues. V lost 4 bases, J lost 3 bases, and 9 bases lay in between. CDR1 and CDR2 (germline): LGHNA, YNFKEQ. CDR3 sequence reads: CASSPDEHTEAFF. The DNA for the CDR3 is TGTGCCAGCAGCCCGGATGAGCACACTGAAGCTTTCTTT.

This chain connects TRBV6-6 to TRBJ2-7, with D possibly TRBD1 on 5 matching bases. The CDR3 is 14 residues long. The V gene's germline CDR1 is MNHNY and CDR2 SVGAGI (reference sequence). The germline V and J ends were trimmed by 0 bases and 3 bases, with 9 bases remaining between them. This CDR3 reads CASSYSGRDYEQYF. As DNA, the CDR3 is TGTGCCAGCAGTTACTCGGGGCGCGACTACGAGCAGTACTTC.

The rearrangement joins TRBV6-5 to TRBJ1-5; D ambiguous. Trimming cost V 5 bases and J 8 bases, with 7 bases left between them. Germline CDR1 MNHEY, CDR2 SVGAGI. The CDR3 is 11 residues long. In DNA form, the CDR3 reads TGTGCCAGCAGTGAAGGGAAGCCCCAGCATTTT. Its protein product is CASSEGKPQHF.